This T cell receptor beta chain stems from a study of PD-1 blockade in mismatch repair-deficient tumors. Time point reported: identical approximately eleven-day culture without peptide (control). More than five ELISpot-reactive neoantigen peptides each drove a roughly eleven-day in vitro stimulation. Sequenced by immunoSEQ multiplex PCR; TCRdb stores in-frame clones only, minus some. The sample includes some 15,000 clones, 85% to 90% of them seen just once. The germline CDR1 and CDR2 sequences are LNHDA and SQIVND (reference sequence). The CDR3 extends over 11 amino acids. Trimming took off 7 bases at V and 9 bases at J, with 10 bases between the two ends. This clone showed up just once. Its antigen is undetermined.

The chain is built from TRBV19 and TRBJ2-1; a weak D match, TRBD2 (5 bases). Sequences were derived from cells cultured in vitro, sampled from a patient treated with pembrolizumab. The TCR originated in an adult with mismatch repair-deficient cancer. CDR3 coding DNA: TGTGCCAGTACTCAGAGGGCTGAGCAGTTCTTC. Its protein is CASTQRAEQFF.